A selection of T cell receptor beta chains follows, all from one sample in a study of T cell changes during pregnancy in multiple sclerosis. Assay: immunoSEQ multiplex PCR; the TCRdb copy retains only in-frame clones and omits some. Among over 50,000 clones, nearly 90% were seen once, and the ten largest hold less than 2%. The sequencing used peripheral blood, collected in the first trimester of pregnancy. Source of these receptors: a female donor with multiple sclerosis, enrolled in a pregnancy study. The CDR3 runs from the conserved cysteine through the conserved F or W. The D gene is left open where the match is weak. Clone size is stated in some rows and not others, as once, few, many or a class when expanded.

V gene: TRBV2
clone size: NA
D gene: NA
J gene: TRBJ2-5
CDR3 DNA: TGTGCCAGCAGTGAAGCGTACCTCAGGGAGACCCAGTACTTC
CDR3 protein: CASSEAYLRETQYF

V gene: TRBV28
clone size: NA
D gene: NA
J gene: TRBJ1-5
CDR3 DNA: TGTGCCAGCAGCCCCCAAGCGGGGGTCCAGCCCCAGCATTTT
CDR3 protein: CASSPQAGVQPQHF

V gene: TRBV10-3
clone size: NA
D gene: TRBD2
J gene: TRBJ2-7
CDR3 DNA: TGTGCCATCAGTGTCATTGGTTGGACTAGCGGGAGCTACGAGCAGTACTTC
CDR3 protein: CAISVIGWTSGSYEQYF

V gene: TRBV5-4
clone size: once
D gene: NA
J gene: TRBJ2-1
CDR3 DNA: TGTGCCAGCAGCTTGGACACAGCCTACAATGAGCAGTTCTTC
CDR3 protein: CASSLDTAYNEQFF

V gene: TRBV5-1
clone size: NA
D gene: TRBD2
J gene: TRBJ2-1
CDR3 DNA: TGCGCCAGCAGCTCCTCTGGGGGTAGCGGGAGGGACTATAGCTCCTACAATGAGCAGTTCTTC
CDR3 protein: CASSSSGGSGRDYSSYNEQFF

V gene: TRBV11-2
clone size: NA
D gene: NA
J gene: TRBJ1-1
CDR3 DNA: TGTGCCAGCAGCTTAGATCCCCCAGGGTACACTGAAGCTTTCTTT
CDR3 protein: CASSLDPPGYTEAFF

V gene: TRBV7-8
clone size: NA
D gene: NA
J gene: TRBJ1-1
CDR3 DNA: TGTGCCAGCAGCTTAGTGCAGGGATCGAACACTGAAGCTTTCTTT
CDR3 protein: CASSLVQGSNTEAFF

V gene: TRBV6-1
clone size: few
D gene: NA
J gene: TRBJ1-3
CDR3 DNA: TGTGCCAGCAGTGGGGGCATCATTAGCTCTGGAAACACCATATATTTT
CDR3 protein: CASSGGIISSGNTIYF

V gene: TRBV4-1
clone size: NA
D gene: TRBD2
J gene: TRBJ2-3
CDR3 DNA: TGCGCCAGCAGCCAAGGAGCGGGAGGGACGCAGTATTTT
CDR3 protein: CASSQGAGGTQYF

V gene: TRBV18
clone size: once
D gene: NA
J gene: TRBJ2-7
CDR3 DNA: TGTGCCAGCTCACCGTCCACTAGCTCCTACGAGCAGTACTTC
CDR3 protein: CASSPSTSSYEQYF

V gene: TRBV4-2
clone size: NA
D gene: TRBD1
J gene: TRBJ2-6
CDR3 DNA: TGTGCCAGCAGCCAAGGGGACAGTAACTCTGGGGCCAACGTCCTGACTTTC
CDR3 protein: CASSQGDSNSGANVLTF

V gene: TRBV18
clone size: NA
D gene: TRBD1
J gene: TRBJ2-7
CDR3 DNA: TGTGCCAGCTCACCGGACAGGGGGGACCTAGGCGAGCAGTACTTC
CDR3 protein: CASSPDRGDLGEQYF

V gene: TRBV30
clone size: NA
D gene: NA
J gene: TRBJ1-2
CDR3 DNA: TGTGCCTGGAGTATACAGGAGTTTAGCTACACCTTC
CDR3 protein: CAWSIQEFSYTF

V gene: TRBV6-1
clone size: NA
D gene: TRBD2
J gene: TRBJ2-1
CDR3 DNA: TGTGCCAGCAGTGGACTAGCAGAAACCTACAATGAGCAGTTCTTC
CDR3 protein: CASSGLAETYNEQFF

V gene: TRBV29-1
clone size: NA
D gene: TRBD2
J gene: TRBJ2-1
CDR3 DNA: TGCAGCGTCCCGGGGCTAGCGGGAGGTGAGTTCTTC
CDR3 protein: CSVPGLAGGEFF

V gene: TRBV7-9
clone size: NA
D gene: NA
J gene: TRBJ2-2
CDR3 DNA: TGTGCCAGCAGCGGCTACACCGGGGAGCTGTTTTTT
CDR3 protein: CASSGYTGELFF

V gene: TRBV27
clone size: NA
D gene: NA
J gene: TRBJ2-2
CDR3 DNA: TGTGCCAGCAGACCCCAGTACACCGGGGAGCTGTTTTTT
CDR3 protein: CASRPQYTGELFF

V gene: TRBV19
clone size: NA
D gene: TRBD2
J gene: TRBJ2-2
CDR3 DNA: TGTGCCAGTATAAGTGGGAGGGCCGCGAACACCGGGGAGCTGTTTTTT
CDR3 protein: CASISGRAANTGELFF

V gene: TRBV4-1
clone size: NA
D gene: NA
J gene: TRBJ2-5
CDR3 DNA: TGCGCCAGCAGCCCCGGGGACCGATGGGGGGAAGAGACCCAGTACTTC
CDR3 protein: CASSPGDRWGEETQYF

V gene: TRBV6-5
clone size: NA
D gene: NA
J gene: TRBJ2-7
CDR3 DNA: TGTGCCAGCAGAAAACTTCTCGGAGCGAGGGAGCAGTACTTC
CDR3 protein: CASRKLLGAREQYF

V gene: TRBV5-6
clone size: once
D gene: TRBD2
J gene: TRBJ2-2
CDR3 DNA: TGTGCCAGCAGCCCCATAGCGGGAGAGATGGTCGGGGAGCTGTTTTTT
CDR3 protein: CASSPIAGEMVGELFF

V gene: TRBV19
clone size: NA
D gene: NA
J gene: TRBJ2-1
CDR3 DNA: TGTGCCAGTAGTACCCTACGGGGAAGGGTAAATGAGCAGTTCTTC
CDR3 protein: CASSTLRGRVNEQFF

V gene: TRBV2
clone size: NA
D gene: NA
J gene: TRBJ2-3
CDR3 DNA: TGTGCCAGCAGTGAAGTAGCCGCCGGCACGCAGTATTTT
CDR3 protein: CASSEVAAGTQYF

V gene: TRBV10-3
clone size: NA
D gene: NA
J gene: TRBJ2-3
CDR3 DNA: TGTGCCATTTCCTCTACAGATACGCAGTATTTT
CDR3 protein: CAISSTDTQYF

V gene: TRBV4-1
clone size: NA
D gene: TRBD1
J gene: TRBJ2-1
CDR3 DNA: TGCGCCAGCAGCCCCTTCCGGGACAGTTCCTACAATGAGCAGTTCTTC
CDR3 protein: CASSPFRDSSYNEQFF

V gene: TRBV18
clone size: NA
D gene: NA
J gene: TRBJ1-4
CDR3 DNA: TGTGCCACCCGGGAGGATCGGGCCATCCGTCCCGTTGCAACTAATGAAAAACTGTTTTTT
CDR3 protein: CATREDRAIRPVATNEKLFF

V gene: TRBV2
clone size: NA
D gene: TRBD2
J gene: TRBJ2-1
CDR3 DNA: TGTGCCAGCAGGAGGATTTCGACTAGCGGGAGTAACCATGAGCAGTTCTTC
CDR3 protein: CASRRISTSGSNHEQFF

V gene: TRBV4-1
clone size: NA
D gene: NA
J gene: TRBJ2-3
CDR3 DNA: TGCGCCAGCAGCCATCCGGAGCCCACAGATACGCAGTATTTT
CDR3 protein: CASSHPEPTDTQYF